This T cell receptor (beta chain) originates from a study of shared clonotypes between healthy human individuals. This clone was recorded at least ten times. Repertoires were generated with immunoSEQ multiplex PCR, while TCRdb's copy carries only in-frame clones and drops some. The sample contains about half a million clones, 70% to 80% of which appear only once. The CDR3 spans 11 residues. Per germline, CDR1 DFQATT and CDR2 SNEGSKA (reference sequence). V shed 3 bases and J shed 7 bases, with 9 bases lying between them. The receptor comes from a woman aged 40 to 50 in good health. Some clones in this sample may be carry-over from other donors' samples. The material sequenced was PBMCs. The chain links TRBV20-1 to TRBJ1-2; D gene ambiguous. CDR3: CSASTFPGYTF. Here the CDR3 DNA reads TGCAGTGCTAGCACCTTTCCTGGCTACACCTTC.